The rows below give T cell receptor beta chains drawn from one sample of a study of OX40 agonist ivuxolimab in advanced cancers. Sequenced by immunoSEQ multiplex PCR; TCRdb stores in-frame clones only, minus some. This table has about 16,000 clones, 86% appearing once. Sequencing was performed on CD4+ or CD8+ T cells sorted from blood, taken in a trial of the OX40 agonist ivuxolimab. The origin of the receptors is an adult with an advanced solid tumor such as melanoma, head and neck, liver or kidney cancer. CDR3s include the opening cysteine and the closing phenylalanine or tryptophan. The D gene is left open where the match is weak. Clone size is shown for a subset of rows, as once, few, many or a class of expanded clone.

D: .
J: TRBJ2-1
size: .
V: TRBV28
CDR3: CASSFSEYNEQFF
DNA: TGTGCCAGCAGTTTTTCGGAATACAATGAGCAGTTCTTC

D: .
J: TRBJ2-5
size: .
V: TRBV18
CDR3: CASSPLGQETQYF
DNA: TGTGCCAGCTCACCATTGGGCCAAGAGACCCAGTACTTC

D: .
J: TRBJ1-1
size: .
V: TRBV7-9
CDR3: CASSLIPQGTEAFF
DNA: TGTGCCAGCAGCTTGATCCCGCAGGGTACTGAAGCTTTCTTT

D: .
J: TRBJ1-5
size: .
V: TRBV5-3
CDR3: CARSFGRGHQPQHF
DNA: TGTGCCAGAAGCTTTGGCAGGGGACATCAGCCCCAGCATTTT

D: .
J: TRBJ1-5
size: .
V: TRBV7-1
CDR3: CASSSMDGSNQPQHF
DNA: TGTGCCAGCAGCTCGATGGACGGCAGCAATCAGCCCCAGCATTTT

D: TRBD1
J: TRBJ2-7
size: .
V: TRBV7-9
CDR3: CASSSNRGITYEQYF
DNA: TGTGCCAGCAGTTCTAACAGGGGAATAACCTACGAGCAGTACTTC

D: .
J: TRBJ1-3
size: .
V: TRBV2
CDR3: CASSVGPGNTIYF
DNA: TGTGCCAGCAGTGTAGGTCCTGGAAACACCATATATTTT

D: .
J: TRBJ2-1
size: .
V: TRBV5-4
CDR3: CASSLAGTYNEQFF
DNA: TGTGCCAGCAGCTTGGCCGGCACCTACAATGAGCAGTTCTTC

D: .
J: TRBJ1-5
size: few
V: TRBV27
CDR3: CASSRQGTDQPQHF
DNA: TGTGCCAGCAGCCGGCAGGGGACGGATCAGCCCCAGCATTTT

D: .
J: TRBJ2-3
size: .
V: TRBV11-2
CDR3: CASSQGGDTQYF
DNA: TGTGCCAGCAGCCAAGGGGGTGATACGCAGTATTTT

D: TRBD1
J: TRBJ1-5
size: .
V: TRBV28
CDR3: CASSLSPGTGNQPQHF
DNA: TGTGCCAGCAGTTTAAGTCCCGGGACAGGCAATCAGCCCCAGCATTTT

D: .
J: TRBJ2-5
size: .
V: TRBV6-5
CDR3: CASSPSRGARETQYF
DNA: TGTGCCAGCAGCCCGTCTCGGGGGGCGCGTGAGACCCAGTACTTC

D: .
J: TRBJ1-1
size: .
V: TRBV11-2
CDR3: CASSLAGDTEAFF
DNA: TGTGCCAGCAGCTTAGCTGGGGACACTGAAGCTTTCTTT

D: TRBD1
J: TRBJ2-1
size: .
V: TRBV7-9
CDR3: CASSPPGTGTMDGEQFF
DNA: TGTGCCAGCAGCCCCCCCGGGACAGGGACGATGGATGGTGAGCAGTTCTTC